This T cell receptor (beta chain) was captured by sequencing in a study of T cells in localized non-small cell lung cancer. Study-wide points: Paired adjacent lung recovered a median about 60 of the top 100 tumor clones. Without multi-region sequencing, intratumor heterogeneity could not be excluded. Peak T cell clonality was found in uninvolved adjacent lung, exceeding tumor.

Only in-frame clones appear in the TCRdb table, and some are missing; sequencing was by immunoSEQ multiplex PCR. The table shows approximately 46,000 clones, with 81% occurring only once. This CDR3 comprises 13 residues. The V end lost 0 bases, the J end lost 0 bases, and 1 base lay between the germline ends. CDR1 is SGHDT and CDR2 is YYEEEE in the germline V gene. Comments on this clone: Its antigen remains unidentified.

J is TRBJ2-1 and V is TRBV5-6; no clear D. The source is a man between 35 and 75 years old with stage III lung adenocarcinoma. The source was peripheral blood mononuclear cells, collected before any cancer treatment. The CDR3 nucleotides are TGTGCCAGCAGCTTGGGCTCCTACAATGAGCAGTTCTTC. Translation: CASSLGSYNEQFF.